The present T cell receptor (beta chain) was sequenced within a study of blood T cells in healthy people across ages. Then a second PCR, running about 6 to 12 cycles, was carried out with a sample-barcoded 5' primer and a J-beta primer mix. One entry per CDR3 protein, called by TCRdb with MiXCR from the 5' RACE reads. The sample lists about 780,000 distinct CDR3 sequences, around 50% occurring once. The sequence came from a man older than 75 in good health. Source material: blood.

The CDR3 coding sequence is TGTGCCAGTGATTCACCGTCCTCCTACGAGCAGTACTTC. It translates to CASDSPSSYEQYF. This chain joins TRBV12-3 or TRBV12-4 and TRBJ2-7; D gene unclear. The CDR3 length is 13 residues. With 9 bases removed from V and 0 bases from J, the gap between germline ends came to 12 bases.